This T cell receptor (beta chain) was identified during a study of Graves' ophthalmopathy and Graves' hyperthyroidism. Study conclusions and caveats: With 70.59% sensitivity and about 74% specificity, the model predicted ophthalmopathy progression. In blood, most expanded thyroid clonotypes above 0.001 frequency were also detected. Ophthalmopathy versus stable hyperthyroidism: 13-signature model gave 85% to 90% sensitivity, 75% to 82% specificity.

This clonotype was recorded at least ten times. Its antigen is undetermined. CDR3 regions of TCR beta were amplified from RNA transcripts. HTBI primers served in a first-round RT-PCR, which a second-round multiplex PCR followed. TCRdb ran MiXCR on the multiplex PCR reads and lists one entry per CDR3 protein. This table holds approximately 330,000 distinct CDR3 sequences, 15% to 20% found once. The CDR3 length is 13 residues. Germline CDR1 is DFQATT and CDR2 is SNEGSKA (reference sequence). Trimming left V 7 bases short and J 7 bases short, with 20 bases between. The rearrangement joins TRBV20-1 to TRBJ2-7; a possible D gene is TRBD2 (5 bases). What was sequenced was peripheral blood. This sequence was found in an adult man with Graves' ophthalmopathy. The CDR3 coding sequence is TGCAGTGTCCACGTCCAGGCGACGGGGGAGCAGTACTTC. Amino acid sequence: CSVHVQATGEQYF.